This T cell receptor beta chain stems from a study of control samples from healthy donors and cancer patients. The germline gives CDR1 DFQATT, CDR2 SNEGSKA (reference sequence). The CDR3 extends over 15 amino acids. V was clipped by 4 bases and J by 0 bases, with 13 bases between them. Profiled with immunoSEQ multiplex PCR; TCRdb holds only in-frame clones, not every one. The data hold 150,000 to 200,000 clones, with around nine tenths observed a single time. Sequenced material: blood. The rearrangement uses TRBV20-1 and TRBJ2-4; maybe TRBD1 (5 bases). The TCR originated in a young man in good health. The CDR3 region has the DNA TGCAGTGCTATTGAAGGGGCCGAAGCCAAAAACATTCAGTACTTC. Translated, it gives CSAIEGAEAKNIQYF.